Below are 29 T cell receptor beta chains sequenced from a single sample in a study of Graves' ophthalmopathy and Graves' hyperthyroidism. Amplifying from RNA transcripts, the study obtained TCR beta CDR3 regions. In the first round, RT-PCR was carried out with HTBI primers, and a multiplex PCR formed the second round. TCRdb re-called the multiplex PCR reads with MiXCR, one entry per CDR3 protein. This sample has under 250,000 distinct CDR3 sequences, with about a fifth found just once. Sequenced sample: peripheral blood. These receptors were taken from a woman in her forties or fifties with Graves' ophthalmopathy.

This sequence joins TRBV28 and TRBJ1-5; D unresolved. The germline V gene encodes CDR1 MDHEN and CDR2 SYDVKM. This CDR3 comprises 16 residues. V lost 7 bases and J lost 3, with 19 bases in between. The CDR3 here is CASTETRWVNNQPQHF. CDR3 nucleotides: TGTGCCAGCACCGAAACTCGATGGGTGAACAATCAGCCCCAGCATTTT.

In its sample, this clonotype was seen many times. This chain joins TRBV6-1 and TRBJ2-2; D is perhaps TRBD1 (6 bases). With 7 bases removed from V and 4 bases from J, the gap between germline ends came to 13 bases. CDR1 is MNHNS, CDR2 SASEGT, per germline. The CDR3 length is 14 residues. CDR3 sequence (DNA): TGTGCCAGCATGACAGGAGTCGGCACCGGGGAGCTGTTTTTT. This sequence encodes CASMTGVGTGELFF.

This clonotype was found many times. This sequence joins TRBV5-1 and TRBJ2-3; D tentatively fits TRBD1 or TRBD2 (5 bases each). CDR3 length: 15 residues. CDR1 and CDR2 from the germline V gene are SGHRS and YFSETQ. The germline V and J ends were trimmed by 2 bases and 3 bases, with 13 bases remaining between them. The CDR3 sequence is CASSLQWGPTDTQYF. Written as DNA, the CDR3 is TGCGCCAGCAGCTTACAGTGGGGACCGACAGATACGCAGTATTTT. Using reference TRBV5-1 and TRBJ2-3 for the parts outside the CDR3, the full variable domain is KAGVTQTPRYLIKTRGQQVTLSCSPISGHRSVSWYQQTPGQGLQFLFEYFSETQRNKGNFPGRFSGRQFSNSRSEMNVSTLELGDSALYLCASSLQWGPTDTQYFGPGTRLTVL.

The rearrangement joins TRBV6-2 or TRBV6-3 to TRBJ2-7; no clear D gene. Germline CDR1 is MNHEY and CDR2 is SVGEGT. The CDR3 extends over 14 amino acids. The V end lost 5 bases, the J end lost 3 bases, and 14 bases lay between the germline ends. In DNA, the CDR3 is TGTGCCAGCAGTCCACGGCCACCAATCTACGAGCAGTACTTC. Protein product: CASSPRPPIYEQYF.

There are many counts of this clonotype. The CDR3 sequence: CASSRAQGGEQYF. The CDR3 DNA sequence: TGTGCCAGCTCGAGAGCCCAGGGGGGCGAGCAGTACTTC. The rearrangement joins TRBV6-1 to TRBJ2-7; TRBD1 might be the D (7 bases). V was shortened by 8 bases and J by 6 bases, with 17 bases between the two germline ends. CDR1 is MNHNS, CDR2 SASEGT, per germline. The CDR3 runs to 13 residues.

In its sample, this clonotype was seen many times. The V and J genes are TRBV28 and TRBJ2-2, with D unclear. Germline-derived CDR1 and CDR2 are MDHEN and SYDVKM. The CDR3 spans 13 residues. Trimming shortened V by 6 bases and J by 8 bases, and 13 bases separated the two germline ends. CDR3 bases: TGTGCCAGCAGCTATACTAAAGGGGGGGAGCTGTTTTTT. This codes for CASSYTKGGELFF.

The chain recombines TRBV12-3 or TRBV12-4 with TRBJ1-5, with a weak D call TRBD1 (6 bases). Trimming removed 6 bases at V and 0 bases at J, with 15 bases between. CDR3 length equals 16 residues. The CDR3 is CASSRDTGYSNQPQHF. The CDR3 bases are TGTGCCAGCAGCCGAGACACAGGGTATAGCAATCAGCCCCAGCATTTT.

This clonotype was detected many times. This clone may be a read error of a much larger clone one base away. V usage is TRBV2 and J usage is TRBJ2-5, with 8 nucleotides matching TRBD2. The CDR3 has 14 residues. The germline V gene has CDR1 SNHLY and CDR2 FYNNEI. CDR3 nucleotide sequence: TGTGCCAACAGTGTGGCGGGGGGCCCAGAGACCCAGTACTTC. Its protein product is CANSVAGGPETQYF.

This clonotype was detected only a few times. This chain links TRBV28 with TRBJ1-5; the D gene is possibly TRBD1 (6 bases). The germline gives CDR1 MDHEN, CDR2 SYDVKM. Trimming took off 8 bases at V and 4 bases at J, with 9 bases between the two ends. CDR3 length: 12 residues. CDR3 sequence reads: CASCRGNQPQHF. The CDR3 region has the DNA TGTGCCAGCTGCAGGGGTAATCAGCCCCAGCATTTT.

This clonotype was observed many times. The chain carries TRBV6-5 and TRBJ1-6; TRBD1 matches at 7 bases. J gave up 5 bases and V 6 bases, and 10 bases lay outside the gene matches. The germline V gene has CDR1 MNHEY and CDR2 SVGAGI. This CDR3 region has 16 residues. CDR3 coding DNA: TGTGCCAGCAGCACGCCGACAGGGACCGATAATTCACCCCTCCACTTT. Protein: CASSTPTGTDNSPLHF.

The chain employs TRBV20-1 and TRBJ2-5, with 12 bases identical to TRBD2. The CDR3 sequence is 14 residues long. Germline V lookup: CDR1 DFQATT, CDR2 SNEGSKA (reference sequence). This chain's CDR3 is CSATSGGFQETQYF. The CDR3 DNA is TGCAGCGCCACTAGCGGGGGGTTCCAAGAGACCCAGTACTTC.

This clonotype was observed many times. V and J are TRBV6-1 and TRBJ1-1; D remains unclear. Germline lookup yields CDR1 MNHNS and CDR2 SASEGT. This CDR3 contains 14 residues. Trimming cost V 1 base and J 1 base, with 7 bases left between them. CDR3 bases: TGTGCCAGCAGTGAAGGGACGCCGAACACTGAAGCTTTCTTT. Residues: CASSEGTPNTEAFF.

There are many counts of this clonotype. The rearrangement uses TRBV19 and TRBJ1-2; D is undetermined. Germline V CDR1 and CDR2: LNHDA, SQIVND (reference sequence). The CDR3 extends over 13 amino acids. V was cut by 0 bases and J by 8 bases, with 10 bases left in between. CDR3 amino acids: CASSIEVAGGYTF. CDR3 nucleotide sequence: TGTGCCAGTAGTATAGAAGTTGCCGGAGGCTACACCTTC.

The V gene is TRBV7-2, the J gene TRBJ2-7; 8 bases map to TRBD1. Germline CDR1 is SGHTA and CDR2 is FQGNSA. V lost 6 bases to trimming and J lost 3 bases; unmatched junction nucleotides: 10. The CDR3 spans 15 residues. DNA for the CDR3: TGTGCCAGCAGTCGCGACAGGGGTGCGGTCTACGAGCAGTACTTC. It codes for CASSRDRGAVYEQYF.

Many counts were recorded for this clonotype. CDR3 protein: CASSAMLREKQYF. The DNA of the CDR3 is TGTGCCAGCAGCGCAATGTTGAGGGAAAAGCAGTACTTC. The V call is TRBV7-9, the J call TRBJ2-7; weak D call: TRBD2 (5 bases). The CDR3 has 13 amino acids. Trimming removed 5 bases at V and 8 bases at J, with 16 bases between. Germline CDR1 and CDR2: SEHNR and FQNEAQ (reference sequence).

This clonotype was observed many times. The chain is built from TRBV6-1 and TRBJ1-1, with D possibly being TRBD1 (5 bases). Between the trimmed V and J ends, which lost 2 bases and 1 base, there was a span of 11 bases. The CDR3 consists of 15 residues. The germline CDR1 and CDR2 sequences are MNHNS and SASEGT. CDR3 sequence: CASSERGNKNTEAFF. The CDR3 DNA reads TGTGCCAGCAGTGAAAGGGGCAACAAGAACACTGAAGCTTTCTTT.

This clonotype was seen at least ten times. The gene calls are TRBV20-1 and TRBJ2-7, with D perhaps assigned TRBD1 or TRBD2 (5 bases each). V dropped 5 bases and J dropped 5 bases, with 16 bases sitting between them. This CDR3 has 13 amino acids. The germline gives CDR1 DFQATT, CDR2 SNEGSKA (reference sequence). As DNA, the CDR3 is TGCAGTGCTGTTCGGGACGAAAAGAACGAGCAGTACTTC. Translated: CSAVRDEKNEQYF.

This clonotype was seen at least ten times. The rearrangement joins TRBV6-4 to TRBJ1-2; the D is unclear. The CDR3 is 13 amino acids. Germline-derived CDR1 and CDR2 are MRHNA and SNTAGT. Trimming pared 6 bases from V and 9 bases from J, leaving 17 bases between. CDR3 loop: CASSDGTRRSYTF. In DNA form, the CDR3 reads TGTGCCAGCAGCGACGGTACTCGGAGGAGCTACACCTTC.

There are many counts of this clonotype. V is TRBV5-1 and J is TRBJ2-7; no definite D call. The germline CDR1 and CDR2 sequences are SGHRS and YFSETQ. This CDR3 comprises 13 residues. Trimming removed 2 bases at V and 4 bases at J, with 10 bases between. This CDR3 is CASSFGLAYEQYF. In nucleotides, the CDR3 is TGCGCCAGCAGCTTCGGGCTTGCGTACGAGCAGTACTTC. The entire variable domain, with the rest obtained from reference TRBV5-1 and TRBJ2-7, is as follows: KAGVTQTPRYLIKTRGQQVTLSCSPISGHRSVSWYQQTPGQGLQFLFEYFSETQRNKGNFPGRFSGRQFSNSRSEMNVSTLELGDSALYLCASSFGLAYEQYFGPGTRLTVT.

This clonotype came up many times. The chain links TRBV30 to TRBJ1-2; 7 bases fit TRBD1. Unmatched junction bases numbered 10, after V lost 2 bases and J lost 4 bases. This CDR3 is built from 15 residues. In germline, CDR1 is GTSNPN, CDR2 SVGIG (reference sequence). CDR3 in DNA: TGTGCCTGGAGTCCCACAGGGGAGGGCTTCTATGGCTACACCTTC. It encodes CAWSPTGEGFYGYTF.

This clonotype has ten or more counts. The J gene is TRBJ1-5, the V gene TRBV19; no firm D call. The CDR3 has 15 amino acids. Trimming shortened V by 4 bases and J by 5 bases, and 15 bases separated the two germline ends. Germline V gene sequence: CDR1 LNHDA, CDR2 SQIVND (reference sequence). In DNA, the CDR3 is TGTGCCAGTAGTACCCAGTTTGGCCCCTATCAGCCCCAGCATTTT. This codes for CASSTQFGPYQPQHF.

A few counts support this clonotype. V and J are TRBV5-2 and TRBJ2-2; TRBD1, as called in the table, went unchecked against the DNA. TRBV5-2 constitutes a pseudogene. CDR3 length: 15 amino acids. The CDR3 region is CASSPREQDTGELFF. CDR3 DNA: TGTGCCAGCAGCCCCAGGGAGCAGGACACCGGGGAGCTGTTTTTT.

This chain connects TRBV29-1 to TRBJ2-4; D is unresolved. Trimming took 4 bases from V and 3 from J, leaving 7 bases between them. CDR1 and CDR2 (germline): SQVTM, ANQGSEA. The CDR3 loop spans 12 amino acids. The CDR3 loop reads CSVVTNKNIQYF. As DNA, the CDR3 is TGCAGCGTTGTCACTAACAAAAACATTCAGTACTTC.

Written as DNA, the CDR3 is TGCAGTGCTCCAGATAACTATGGCTACACCTTC. Encoded protein: CSAPDNYGYTF. This sequence joins TRBV20-1 and TRBJ1-2; no firm D call. CDR3 length equals 11 residues. The germline V and J ends were trimmed by 5 bases and 1 base, with 5 bases remaining between them. Germline CDR1 DFQATT, CDR2 SNEGSKA (reference sequence).

This clonotype was counted at least ten times. This may be a read error, as it is one base from a much larger clone. V and J are TRBV7-2 and TRBJ2-7, with a tentative D call TRBD2 (6 bases). With 1 base removed from V and 3 bases from J, the gap between germline ends came to 10 bases. Germline loops: CDR1 SGHTA, CDR2 FQGNSA. The length of the CDR3 is 14 residues. CDR3 DNA: TGTGCCAGCAGCTTAGGCGGGAATCGCTACGAGCAGTACTTC. Protein product: CASSLGGNRYEQYF.

The genes are TRBV4-1 and TRBJ2-7, with D possibly being TRBD1 (6 bases). V was trimmed by 0 bases and J by 3 bases, leaving 9 bases between them. The CDR3 consists of 14 residues. In germline, CDR1 is MGHRA, CDR2 YSYEKL. DNA of the CDR3: TGCGCCAGCAGCCAAGAGGGCAGGGGCTACGAGCAGTACTTC. Translated: CASSQEGRGYEQYF.

This clonotype was counted ten times or more. The chain employs TRBV19 and TRBJ1-1; a possible D gene is TRBD1 (5 bases). The CDR3 has 14 residues. CDR1 and CDR2 (germline): LNHDA, SQIVND (reference sequence). Trimming stripped 3 bases from V and 5 bases from J, with 13 bases between. This chain's CDR3 is CASSMVGGGTEAFF. The CDR3 bases are TGTGCCAGTAGTATGGTTGGTGGGGGGACTGAAGCTTTCTTT.

The V call is TRBV2, the J call TRBJ2-7; no definite D call. The germline CDR1 and CDR2 sequences are SNHLY and FYNNEI. The length of the CDR3 is 11 residues. With 3 bases removed from V and 5 bases from J, the gap between germline ends came to 5 bases. Here the CDR3 reads CASSDPDEQYF. The CDR3, as DNA: TGTGCCAGCAGTGATCCTGACGAGCAGTACTTC.

This clonotype was observed at least ten times. This chain links TRBV7-8 with TRBJ2-5; 14 nucleotides agree with TRBD2. Per the germline V gene, CDR1 is SGHVS and CDR2 is FQNEAQ. This CDR3 is 16 amino acids long. V gave up 4 bases and J gave up 5 bases; unmatched junction bases: 6. The CDR3 nucleotides are TGTGCCAGCAGCTCGACTAGCGGGAGGGCCCGGGAGACCCAGTACTTC. Protein: CASSSTSGRARETQYF.